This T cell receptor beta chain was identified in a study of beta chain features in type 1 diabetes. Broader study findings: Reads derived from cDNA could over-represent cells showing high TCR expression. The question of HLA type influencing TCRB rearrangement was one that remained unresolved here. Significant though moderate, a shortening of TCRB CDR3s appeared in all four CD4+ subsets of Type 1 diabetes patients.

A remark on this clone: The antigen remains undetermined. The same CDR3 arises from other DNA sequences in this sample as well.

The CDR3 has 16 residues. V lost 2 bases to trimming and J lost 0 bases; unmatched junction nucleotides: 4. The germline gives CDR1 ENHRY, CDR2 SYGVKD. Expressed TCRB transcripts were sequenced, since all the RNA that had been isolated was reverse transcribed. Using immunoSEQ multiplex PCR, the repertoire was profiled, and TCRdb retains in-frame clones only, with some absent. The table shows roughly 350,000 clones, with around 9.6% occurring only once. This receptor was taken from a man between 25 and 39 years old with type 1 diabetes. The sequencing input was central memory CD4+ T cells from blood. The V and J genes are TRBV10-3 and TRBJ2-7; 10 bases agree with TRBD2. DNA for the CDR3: TGTGCCATCAGTGAGGGCTTAGCGGGAGGCTCCTACGAGCAGTACTTC. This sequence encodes CAISEGLAGGSYEQYF.